The sequence of this T cell receptor beta chain was determined in a study of CD8 T cells in Susac syndrome. Study-level findings and limits: The number of individuals included in the study's TCR sequencing and HLA analysis was acknowledged as relatively small. The CD4+ T cell repertoires from Susac syndrome exhibited no clonal expansion.

A remark on this clonotype: Its matching antigen is unknown.

Sequencing of TCR beta drew on CD8+ and CD4+ T cells from blood. Patients with Susac syndrome met diagnostic criteria that were recently defined for definite or probable disease. Random hexamers served to reverse transcribe about 0.5 to 1 ug RNA. MiXCR, applied by TCRdb to the immunoSEQ multiplex PCR reads, yields one record per CDR3 protein. Here the sample spans some 68,000 distinct CDR3 sequences, roughly 93% being singletons. Material: CD4+ T cells from PBMCs. This clonotype was sampled from a human donor with Susac syndrome.

CDR3 sequence: CASSYPSGGKKLFF. As DNA, the CDR3 is TGTGCCAGCAGTTACCCATCCGGGGGAAAAAAACTGTTTTTT. V usage is TRBV28 and J usage is TRBJ1-4; TRBD1 is a possible D gene (5 bases). The germline CDR1 and CDR2 sequences are MDHEN and SYDVKM. V was cut by 4 bases and J by 9 bases, with 15 bases left in between. CDR3 length equals 14 residues.